This section outlines one T cell receptor (beta chain) sequence together with its context. Its antigen is currently unknown. Here immunoSEQ multiplex PCR was the method, and the copy in TCRdb shows in-frame clones only, minus some. The data show around 150,000 clones, roughly nine tenths seen once. The sample is drawn from a study of lymphopenia after photon versus proton radiotherapy. Germline V gene sequence: CDR1 MGHRA, CDR2 YSYEKL. The CDR3 loop spans 16 amino acids. Trimming shortened V by 1 base and J by 4 bases, and 16 bases separated the two germline ends. Study observations and caveats: After lymphocyte nadir, photon-treated repertoires showed oligoclonal expansion, especially CD8+ Temra. Proton therapy kept repertoires fairly stable, unlike photons, which gained effector/memory cells. Authors raise, but do not show, better survival with proton therapy.

The TCR originated in a man aged 50 to 59 with gastric cancer. This chain uses TRBV4-1 with TRBJ1-1; no reliable D call. The specimen was peripheral blood, collected from a patient treated with photon-based radiotherapy. The CDR3 loop is CASSQGERVRSTEAFF. As DNA, the CDR3 is TGCGCCAGCAGCCAAGGAGAAAGGGTGAGGAGCACTGAAGCTTTCTTT.